Reported below is one T cell receptor (beta chain). In its sample, this clonotype was seen many times. Its antigen is currently not known. No base quality information exists; no much larger clone differs at one position. This record comes from a study of low-dose radiotherapy and immunotherapy resistance in tumors (dated by TCRdb to between 2021 and 2023). In the study overall: In Cohort 1, 0.5 Gy per fraction was delivered every 2 weeks, and a total PTV dose of 6.5 Gy was prescribed. Trial participants were not randomized into treatment groups. Starting on cycle 1 day 1, patients took 300 mg of aspirin by mouth once daily for four cycles. In Cohort 2, 1 Gy per fraction was delivered every two weeks, for a total of 13 Gy over 26 weeks. Nivolumab was administered intravenously as a 240 mg flat dose every two weeks, and ipilimumab was administered intravenously at 1 mg/kg every six weeks. Cyclophosphamide 200 mg/m2 was administered intravenously every two weeks, one day before each radiation and immunotherapy administration. The translational analysis covered eight patients: three from the first dose cohort and the first five from the second dose cohort.

These reads were obtained on an Illumina HiSeq 2500. First-strand cDNA was synthesized with Superscript III and a set of TRAV- and TRBV-specific primers, covering both TCRalpha and TCRbeta chains. TCRs were amplified with Phusion for about 22 PCR cycles using a constant-region primer together with the adapter attached to the V primers. Isolated mRNA was amplified with the MessageAmp II aRNA Amplification Kit, using a roughly 15-hour in vitro transcription at 37°C. mRNA for TCR sequencing was isolated with the Dynabeads mRNA DIRECT Purification Kit. Indexed Illumina adapters were added in a second roughly 26-cycle Phusion PCR, and the resulting products were purified with AMPure XP beads. Processing in the source paper ran as follows. Using custom Perl scripts, TCR sequences that encoded the same protein were pooled, out-of-frame sequences were dropped, and the abundance of each clonotype was calculated. Any TCR sequence backed by just one read was left out of the analysis. Shannon entropy, Gini index, clonality, richness, and the frequency of TCRs shared between repertoires were included as repertoire metrics. TCRdb reanalyzed the raw reads on its own, using fastp at Q25 for trimming and MiXCR for clone calling, and kept in-frame beta chains. Each entry is one CDR3 protein sequence, shown with its most common DNA and genes. TCRdb assigned the V and J calls; the authors' analysis was not used. Across this sample there are around 100,000 distinct CDR3 sequences, with about 20% seen only once. The ten biggest clones cover roughly 3.9% of the sample.

In light of the paper, this sample's time point label describes: after trial treatment. The sample's treatment or condition label is to be understood as: LDRT plus nivolumab, ipilimumab, low-dose cyclophosphamide and aspirin (RACIN trial). Donors were enrolled in RACIN, a single-arm phase I dose-escalation trial in which nivolumab, ipilimumab, aspirin, low-dose cyclophosphamide and low-dose radiotherapy were combined. Patients were eligible if they had advanced solid tumors that were TIL-negative. The material sequenced was PBMCs, taken after low-dose radiotherapy plus immunotherapy. The clonotype comes from a male donor with prostate cancer.

This receptor has the CDR3 CAISESRDGSTQYF. Read as DNA, the sequence is TGTGCCATCAGTGAGTCTCGGGACGGCTCTACCCAGTACTTC. Recombination connected TRBV10-3 to TRBJ2-5; the D region may be TRBD1 or TRBD2, each matching 5 bases equally. Trimming removed 0 bases from V and 8 bases from J, leaving 13 bases between the germline ends. The germline V gene yields ENHRY for CDR1 and SYGVKD for CDR2. Including the terminal cysteine and phenylalanine, the CDR3 comprises 14 residues. The sequence is cut down to CDR3 DNA, 42 bases in frame from base 1.